This TCR beta chain comes out of a study of cytomegalovirus exposure and HLA in healthy donors. Study observations and caveats: CMV serostatus was the sole immune exposure data available.

The ends lost 5 bases at V and 5 bases at J; junction bases unmatched: 2. Germline assignment: CDR1 SGHVS and CDR2 FNYEAQ. The CDR3 has 14 amino acids. There are a few counts of this clone. Its antigen is not known. The PCR was carried out with 60 Vbeta primers and 13 Jbeta primers. The method was immunoSEQ multiplex PCR; TCRdb's version includes in-frame clones alone and lacks a portion of them. The sample holds 150,000 to 200,000 clones; approximately 80% are singletons and the top ten take about 6%. The chain couples TRBV7-6 to TRBJ2-1; 11 bases line up with TRBD2. The source of this sequence is a woman in her 30s in good health and CMV-seropositive. The sample comprised PBMCs. CDR3 sequence (DNA): TGTGCCAGCAGCCGACTAGCGGGGAACAATGAGCAGTTCTTC. It encodes CASSRLAGNNEQFF.